What follows are 2 T cell receptor beta chains derived from one specimen sequenced in a study of long-term antiretroviral therapy in people with HIV. Investigators performed immunoSEQ version v3.0 at survey level. Clones were read by immunoSEQ multiplex PCR, and TCRdb kept only the in-frame ones, dropping some. The data contain 15,000 to 20,000 clones, roughly 95% of them singletons. The sequencing here drew on unsorted PBMCs, taken 10 to 12 years after starting antiretroviral therapy. The receptors come from a man aged 25-45 years with HIV.

The chain links TRBV5-6 to TRBJ1-1; D gene uncertain. The CDR3 has 11 residues. Trimming pared 3 bases from V and 3 bases from J, leaving 3 bases between. Per germline, CDR1 SGHDT and CDR2 YYEEEE. This CDR3 is CASSSDTEAFF. The CDR3 DNA reads TGTGCCAGCAGCTCGGACACTGAAGCTTTCTTT. The full variable domain, rest sourced from reference TRBV5-6 and TRBJ1-1, is DAGVTQSPTHLIKTRGQQVTLRCSPKSGHDTVSWYQQALGQGPQFIFQYYEEEERQRGNFPDRFSGHQFPNYSSELNVNALLLGDSALYLCASSSDTEAFFGQGTRLTVV.

This clone was observed once. V usage is TRBV7-9 and J usage is TRBJ2-7; D is unresolved. Germline CDR1 and CDR2: SEHNR and FQNEAQ (reference sequence). Trimming stripped 2 bases from V and 0 bases from J, with 5 bases between. This CDR3 spans 13 amino acids. CDR3 protein: CASSLSSSYEQYF. The CDR3 region has the DNA TGTGCCAGCAGCTTAAGTAGCTCCTACGAGCAGTACTTC.